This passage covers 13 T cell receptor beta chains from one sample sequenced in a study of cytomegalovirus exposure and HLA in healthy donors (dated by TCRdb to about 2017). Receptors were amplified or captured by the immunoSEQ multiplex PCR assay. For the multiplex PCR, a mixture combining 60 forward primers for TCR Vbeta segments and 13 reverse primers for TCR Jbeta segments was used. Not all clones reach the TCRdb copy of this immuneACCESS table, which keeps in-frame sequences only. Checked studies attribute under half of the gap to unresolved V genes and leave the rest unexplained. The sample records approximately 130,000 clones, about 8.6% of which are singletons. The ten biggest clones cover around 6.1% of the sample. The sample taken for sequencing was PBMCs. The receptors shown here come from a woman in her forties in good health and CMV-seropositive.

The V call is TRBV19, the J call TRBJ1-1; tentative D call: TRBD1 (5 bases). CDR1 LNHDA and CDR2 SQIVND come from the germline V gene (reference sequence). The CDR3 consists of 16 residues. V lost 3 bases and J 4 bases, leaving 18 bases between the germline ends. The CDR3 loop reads CASSIGIIREVTEAFF. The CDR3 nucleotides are TGTGCCAGTAGTATCGGTATAATCAGGGAGGTCACTGAAGCTTTCTTT.

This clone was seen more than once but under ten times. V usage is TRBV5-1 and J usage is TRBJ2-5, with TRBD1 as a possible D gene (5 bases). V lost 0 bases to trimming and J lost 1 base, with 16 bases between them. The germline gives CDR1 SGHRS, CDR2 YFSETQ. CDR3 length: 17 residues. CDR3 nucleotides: TGCGCCAGCAGCTTGGGGACATCTACGACATTCCAAGAGACCCAGTACTTC. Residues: CASSLGTSTTFQETQYF.

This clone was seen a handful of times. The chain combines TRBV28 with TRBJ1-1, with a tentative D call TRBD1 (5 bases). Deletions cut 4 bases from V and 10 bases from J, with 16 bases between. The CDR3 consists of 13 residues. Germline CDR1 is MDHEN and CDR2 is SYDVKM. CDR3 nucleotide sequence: TGTGCCAGCAGTTCCCAGGGTGTCGTAAGAGCTTTCTTT. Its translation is CASSSQGVVRAFF.

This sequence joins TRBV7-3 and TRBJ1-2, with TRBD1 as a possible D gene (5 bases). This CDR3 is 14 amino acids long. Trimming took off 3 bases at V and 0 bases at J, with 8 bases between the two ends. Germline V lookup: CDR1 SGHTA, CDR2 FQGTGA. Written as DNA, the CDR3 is TGTGCCAGCAGCTTTGCGGGGGCTAACTATGGCTACACCTTC. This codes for CASSFAGANYGYTF.

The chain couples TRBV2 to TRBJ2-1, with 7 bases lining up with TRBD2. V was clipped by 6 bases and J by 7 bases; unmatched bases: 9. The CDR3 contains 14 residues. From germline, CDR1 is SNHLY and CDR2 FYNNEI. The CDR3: CASSAGPGRNEQFF. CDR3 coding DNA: TGTGCCAGCAGCGCCGGACCCGGGAGGAATGAGCAGTTCTTC.

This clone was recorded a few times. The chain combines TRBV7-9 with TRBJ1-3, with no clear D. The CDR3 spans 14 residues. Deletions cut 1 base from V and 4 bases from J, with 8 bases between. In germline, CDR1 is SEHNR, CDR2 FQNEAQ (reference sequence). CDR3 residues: CASSLGGLGNTIYF. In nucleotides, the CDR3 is TGTGCCAGCAGCTTAGGAGGGTTAGGAAACACCATATATTTT.

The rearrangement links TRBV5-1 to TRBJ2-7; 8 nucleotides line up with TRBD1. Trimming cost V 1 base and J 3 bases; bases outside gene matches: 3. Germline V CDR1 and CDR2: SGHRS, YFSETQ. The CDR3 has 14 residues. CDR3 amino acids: CASSLLDRVYEQYF. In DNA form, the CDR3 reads TGCGCCAGCAGCTTGTTGGACAGGGTCTACGAGCAGTACTTC. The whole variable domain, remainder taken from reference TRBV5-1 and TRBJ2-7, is KAGVTQTPRYLIKTRGQQVTLSCSPISGHRSVSWYQQTPGQGLQFLFEYFSETQRNKGNFPGRFSGRQFSNSRSEMNVSTLELGDSALYLCASSLLDRVYEQYFGPGTRLTVT.

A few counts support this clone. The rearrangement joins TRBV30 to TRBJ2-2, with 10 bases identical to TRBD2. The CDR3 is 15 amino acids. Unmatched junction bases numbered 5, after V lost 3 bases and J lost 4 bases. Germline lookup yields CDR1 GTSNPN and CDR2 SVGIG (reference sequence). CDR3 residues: CAWRTLAGATGELFF. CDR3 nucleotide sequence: TGTGCCTGGAGAACGCTAGCGGGGGCCACCGGGGAGCTGTTTTTT.

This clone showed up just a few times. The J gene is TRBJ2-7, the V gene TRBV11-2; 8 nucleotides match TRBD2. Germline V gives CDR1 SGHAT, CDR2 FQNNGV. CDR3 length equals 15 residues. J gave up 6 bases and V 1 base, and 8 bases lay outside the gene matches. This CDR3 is CASSLGLSGGAEQYF. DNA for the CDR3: TGTGCCAGCAGCTTAGGATTATCCGGGGGGGCCGAGCAGTACTTC.

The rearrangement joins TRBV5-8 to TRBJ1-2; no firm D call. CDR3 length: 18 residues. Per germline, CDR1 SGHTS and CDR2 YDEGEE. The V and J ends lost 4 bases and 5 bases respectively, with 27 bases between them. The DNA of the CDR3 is TGTGCCAGCAGCCACGTTGTGAGAGGTCTTAGAGCCGATTATGGCTACACCTTC. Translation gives CASSHVVRGLRADYGYTF.

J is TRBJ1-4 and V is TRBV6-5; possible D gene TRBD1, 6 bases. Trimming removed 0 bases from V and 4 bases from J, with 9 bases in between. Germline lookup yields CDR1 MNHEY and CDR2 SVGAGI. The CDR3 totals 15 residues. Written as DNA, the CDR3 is TGTGCCAGCAGTTACTCGACAGGCCTTAATGAAAAACTGTTTTTT. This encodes CASSYSTGLNEKLFF.

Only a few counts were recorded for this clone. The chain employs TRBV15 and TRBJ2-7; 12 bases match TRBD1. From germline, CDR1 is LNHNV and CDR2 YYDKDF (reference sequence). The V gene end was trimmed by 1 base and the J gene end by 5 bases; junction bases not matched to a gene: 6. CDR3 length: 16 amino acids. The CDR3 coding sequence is TGTGCCACCAGCAGAGGGGGACAGGGGGCGCAGAACGAGCAGTACTTC. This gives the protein CATSRGGQGAQNEQYF.

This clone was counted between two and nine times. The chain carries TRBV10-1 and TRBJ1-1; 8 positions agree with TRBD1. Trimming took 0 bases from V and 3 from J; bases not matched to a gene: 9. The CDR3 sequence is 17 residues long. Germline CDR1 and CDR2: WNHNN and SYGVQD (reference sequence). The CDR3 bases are TGCGCCAGCAGTGAGTCAAGACAGGGGATTTGGTACACTGAAGCTTTCTTT. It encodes CASSESRQGIWYTEAFF.